The 16 T cell receptor beta chains below all came from one sample that was sequenced in a study of identical twins. TCRdb re-derived calls from the 5' RACE reads in MiXCR, one entry per CDR3 protein. Here the sample spans 700,000 to 950,000 distinct CDR3 sequences, around 12% being singletons. This sample was also put to use in a study of yellow fever vaccine responses in identical twins.

Source material: PBMCs. The receptors come from a woman between 18 and 30 years old in good health.

This clonotype occurred a few times. DNA of the CDR3: TGCGCCAGCAGCTTTTGGCGGGAGCTGGGCGAGCAGTACTTC. Amino acid sequence: CASSFWRELGEQYF. The V gene is TRBV5-1, the J gene TRBJ2-7; TRBD2 matches 7 bases. Germline CDR1 SGHRS, CDR2 YFSETQ. This CDR3 has 14 residues. With V trimmed by 2 bases and J by 6 bases, 8 bases remained unmatched.

This clonotype was recorded a few times. The rearrangement joins TRBV20-1 to TRBJ2-2; TRBD1 matches at 8 bases. The CDR3 loop spans 17 amino acids. Germline-derived CDR1 and CDR2 are DFQATT and SNEGSKA (reference sequence). V trimming: 0 bases; J trimming: 4 bases; junction bases outside the gene matches: 10. The CDR3 region is CSARDEGQEGGTGELFF. The CDR3 bases are TGCAGTGCTAGAGATGAGGGACAGGAGGGTGGCACCGGGGAGCTGTTTTTT.

The chain has TRBV11-3 and TRBJ2-1; 8 bases agree with TRBD2. The junction had 8 bases not matched to a gene; V was cut back by 5 bases and J by 5 bases. The germline CDR1 and CDR2 sequences are SGHNT and YENEEA. The CDR3 has 15 residues. In DNA, the CDR3 is TGTGCCAGCAGCCATCCCAGTAGCGGGAACAATGAGCAGTTCTTC. This codes for CASSHPSSGNNEQFF.

This clonotype was observed a handful of times. The rearrangement joins TRBV4-1 to TRBJ2-3; 7 bases map to TRBD2. Germline CDR1 reads MGHRA; CDR2 reads YSYEKL. The V segment lost 0 bases and the J segment 5 bases; nucleotides outside the gene matches: 8. The CDR3 has 16 amino acids. This CDR3 reads CASSQDTAGRIDTQYF. For the CDR3, the DNA is TGCGCCAGCAGCCAAGATACAGCGGGGAGAATAGATACGCAGTATTTT.

This clonotype was seen only a few times. This chain connects TRBV9 to TRBJ2-1; TRBD2 matches 12 bases. The V gene end was trimmed by 3 bases and the J gene end by 5 bases; junction bases not matched to a gene: 3. Germline lookup yields CDR1 SGDLS and CDR2 YYNGEE. This CDR3 has 15 residues. CDR3 bases: TGTGCCAGCAGCGCGCGACTAGCGGGGGACAATGAGCAGTTCTTC. This translates into CASSARLAGDNEQFF.

In its sample, this clonotype was seen a few times. This chain links TRBV12-3 or TRBV12-4 with TRBJ2-3, with TRBD2 identical over 8 bases. The CDR3 is 14 residues long. V lost 10 bases, J lost 0 bases, and 6 bases stayed unmatched. The CDR3 DNA reads as TGTGCCATCCTAGGCGGGGGGAGCACAGATACGCAGTATTTT. The encoded protein is CAILGGGSTDTQYF.

The chain combines TRBV5-1 with TRBJ2-2; the D call may be TRBD1 or TRBD2 (5 bases each). With 1 base removed from V and 7 bases from J, the gap between germline ends came to 29 bases. CDR1 and CDR2 from the germline V gene are SGHRS and YFSETQ. There are 20 residues in the CDR3. CDR3 sequence reads: CASSLTGWGHWTTVDGELFF. DNA for the CDR3: TGCGCCAGCAGCTTGACGGGGTGGGGTCATTGGACAACCGTAGACGGGGAGCTGTTTTTT.

This clonotype was detected many times. This rearrangement joins TRBV3-1 to TRBJ2-2; D tentatively fits TRBD1 or TRBD2 (6 bases each). The CDR3 consists of 14 residues. V was trimmed by 0 bases and J by 9 bases, leaving 11 bases between them. Germline values: CDR1 LGHDT, CDR2 YNNKEL (reference sequence). The CDR3 DNA is TGTGCCAGCAGCCAAGAACACAGGGACTGGGAGCTGTTTTTT. Encoded protein: CASSQEHRDWELFF. The complete variable domain, with remaining parts taken from reference TRBV3-1 and TRBJ2-2, reads DTAVSQTPKYLVTQMGNDKSIKCEQNLGHDTMYWYKQDSKKFLKIMFSYNNKELIINETVPNRFSPKSPDKAHLNLHINSLELGDSAVYFCASSQEHRDWELFFGEGSRLTVL.

The rearrangement links TRBV12-5 to TRBJ2-5, with D maybe TRBD2 (6 bases). Between the trimmed V and J ends, which lost 7 bases and 0 bases, there was a span of 12 bases. Germline V CDR1 and CDR2: LGHNT, FRNRAP. The CDR3 loop spans 14 amino acids. The chain's CDR3 is CASVSSVDQETQYF. CDR3 DNA: TGTGCTAGTGTCTCTAGCGTTGACCAAGAGACCCAGTACTTC.

This clonotype was detected only a few times. The chain has TRBV7-8 and TRBJ2-2; TRBD1 aligns across 9 bases. This CDR3 contains 15 residues. Trimming cost V 5 bases and J 3 bases; bases outside gene matches: 4. Germline CDR1 is SGHVS and CDR2 is FQNEAQ. CDR3 protein: CASSHGQGYTGELFF. Written as DNA, the CDR3 is TGTGCCAGCAGCCACGGACAGGGGTACACCGGGGAGCTGTTTTTT.

The rearrangement uses TRBV3-1 and TRBJ2-1; 7 nucleotides match TRBD2. CDR1 is LGHDT, CDR2 YNNKEL, per germline (reference sequence). This CDR3 is built from 15 residues. V was pared by 0 bases and J by 9 bases, with 8 bases of the junction left unmatched. Written as DNA, the CDR3 is TGTGCCAGCAGCCAAGAAGTGGGAGGGCCGAGTGAGCAGTTCTTC. It yields the protein CASSQEVGGPSEQFF.

Ten or more counts support this clonotype. The chain uses TRBV7-9 and TRBJ1-4; D is unclear. The ends were cut back, 1 base at V and 5 bases at J, with 11 bases in the middle. The CDR3 has 15 amino acids. The germline CDR1 and CDR2 sequences are SEHNR and FQNEAQ (reference sequence). CDR3 sequence (DNA): TGTGCCAGCAGCTTAGGCGGGGTTGGGAATGAAAAACTGTTTTTT. Translation: CASSLGGVGNEKLFF.

The rearrangement links TRBV12-3 or TRBV12-4 to TRBJ1-6; D might be TRBD1 (5 bases). There are 14 residues in the CDR3. V was pared by 7 bases and J by 8 bases, with 15 bases between. CDR3 in DNA: TGTGCCAGCACTCGTGGGGCAACCTATTCACCCCTCCACTTT. It encodes CASTRGATYSPLHF.

The V call is TRBV9, the J call TRBJ2-3; 10 positions agree with TRBD2. V lost 0 bases to trimming and J lost 2 bases; unmatched junction nucleotides: 6. Germline V gives CDR1 SGDLS, CDR2 YYNGEE. This CDR3 spans 17 amino acids. The CDR3 reads CASSVAGLAANTDTQYF. In DNA, the CDR3 is TGTGCCAGCAGCGTAGCAGGACTAGCGGCTAACACAGATACGCAGTATTTT.

The chain employs TRBV20-1 and TRBJ2-7; D perhaps matches TRBD2 (7 bases). The V end was cut by 6 bases, the J end by 3 bases, with 15 bases between. This CDR3 comprises 13 residues. Germline CDR1 is DFQATT and CDR2 is SNEGSKA (reference sequence). CDR3 loop: CSAGRGGIYEQYV. CDR3 DNA sequence: TGCAGTGCCGGAAGGGGGGGAATCTACGAGCAGTACGTC.

The chain is built from TRBV4-2 and TRBJ2-1, with D hard to call. From germline, CDR1 is LGHNA and CDR2 YNFKEQ. The V end was cut by 0 bases, the J end by 3 bases, with 18 bases between. CDR3 length: 18 amino acids. This CDR3 reads CASSQDVYGELVYNEQFF. CDR3 nucleotides: TGTGCCAGCAGCCAAGATGTTTATGGCGAGTTGGTCTACAATGAGCAGTTCTTC.